This paragraph covers one T cell receptor beta chain sequence. Its antigen is unknown. The data were obtained in a study of graft-versus-host responses after intestinal transplantation. Study context: Among the recipients, transplants were multivisceral, liver-intestinal, or isolated intestinal. Study observations and caveats: An association linked early post-transplant HvG declines with peak circulating GvH clone levels. In recipient marrow, GvH clones were found, and some appeared first in ileum or blood.

This CDR3 is built from 13 residues. The germline gives CDR1 SGHNT, CDR2 YYREEE (reference sequence). J gave up 2 bases and V 3 bases, and 2 bases lay outside the gene matches. This table comes from immunoSEQ multiplex PCR, and its TCRdb copy is limited to in-frame clones, with some not included. Among tens of thousands of clones, around 95% were seen once, and the ten largest hold about 0.56%. Here the sequenced sample was unstimulated CD8+ T cells sorted from spleen or lymph node cells, taken before intestinal transplant. V gene TRBV5-4 combines with J gene TRBJ2-7; 7 nucleotides line up with TRBD1. The sequence was obtained from a human donor who received an intestinal transplant. The CDR3 DNA reads TGTGCCAGCAGCTCTGGGACAGCCTACGAGCAGTACTTC. Translation: CASSSGTAYEQYF.